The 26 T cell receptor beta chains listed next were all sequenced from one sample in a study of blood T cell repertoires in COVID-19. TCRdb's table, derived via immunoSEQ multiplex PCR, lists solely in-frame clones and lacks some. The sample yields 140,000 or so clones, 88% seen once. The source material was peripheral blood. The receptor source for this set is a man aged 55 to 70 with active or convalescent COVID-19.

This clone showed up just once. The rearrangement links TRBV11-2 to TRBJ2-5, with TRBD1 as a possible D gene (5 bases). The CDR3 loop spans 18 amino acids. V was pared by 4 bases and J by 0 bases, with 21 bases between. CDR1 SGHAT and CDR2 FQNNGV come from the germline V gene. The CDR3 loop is CASSSHRHKGLYQETQYF. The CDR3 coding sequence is TGTGCCAGCAGCTCGCACAGACATAAGGGGTTGTACCAAGAGACCCAGTACTTC.

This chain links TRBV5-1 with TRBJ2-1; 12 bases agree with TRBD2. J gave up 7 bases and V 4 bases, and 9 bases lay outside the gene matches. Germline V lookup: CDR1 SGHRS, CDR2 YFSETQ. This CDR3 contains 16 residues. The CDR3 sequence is CASSVTSGSSKNEQFF. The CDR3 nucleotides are TGCGCCAGCAGCGTGACTAGCGGGAGCTCGAAAAATGAGCAGTTCTTC.

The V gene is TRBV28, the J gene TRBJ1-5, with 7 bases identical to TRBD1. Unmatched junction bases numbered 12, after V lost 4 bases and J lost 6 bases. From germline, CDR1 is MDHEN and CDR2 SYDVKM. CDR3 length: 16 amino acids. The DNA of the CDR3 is TGTGCCAGCAGTTCATTCCACAGGGGTAGGAGTCAGCCCCAGCATTTT. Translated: CASSSFHRGRSQPQHF. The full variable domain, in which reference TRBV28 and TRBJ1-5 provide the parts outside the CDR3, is DVKVTQSSRYLVKRTGEKVFLECVQDMDHENMFWYRQDPGLGLRLIYFSYDVKMKEKGDIPEGYSVSREKKERFSLILESASTNQTSMYLCASSSFHRGRSQPQHFGDGTRLSIL.

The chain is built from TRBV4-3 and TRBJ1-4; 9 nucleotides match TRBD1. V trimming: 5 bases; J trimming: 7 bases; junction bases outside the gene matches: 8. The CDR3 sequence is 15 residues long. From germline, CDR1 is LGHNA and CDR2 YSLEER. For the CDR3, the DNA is TGCGCCAGCAGCGCATCCCGGGACAGGGTTGAAAAACTGTTTTTT. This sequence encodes CASSASRDRVEKLFF.

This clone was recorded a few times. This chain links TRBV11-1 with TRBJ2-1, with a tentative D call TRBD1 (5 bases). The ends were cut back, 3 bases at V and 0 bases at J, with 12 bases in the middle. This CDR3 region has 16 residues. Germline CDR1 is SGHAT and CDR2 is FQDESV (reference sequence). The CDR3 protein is CASSLGQTVSYNEQFF. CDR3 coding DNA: TGTGCCAGCAGCTTGGGGCAGACAGTCTCCTACAATGAGCAGTTCTTC.

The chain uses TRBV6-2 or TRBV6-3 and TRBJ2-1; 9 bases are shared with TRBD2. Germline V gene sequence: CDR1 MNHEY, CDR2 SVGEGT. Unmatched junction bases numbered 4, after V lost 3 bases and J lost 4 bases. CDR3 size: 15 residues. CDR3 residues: CASSYETSGYNEQFF. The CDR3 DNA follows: TGTGCCAGCAGTTATGAGACTAGCGGTTACAATGAGCAGTTCTTC.

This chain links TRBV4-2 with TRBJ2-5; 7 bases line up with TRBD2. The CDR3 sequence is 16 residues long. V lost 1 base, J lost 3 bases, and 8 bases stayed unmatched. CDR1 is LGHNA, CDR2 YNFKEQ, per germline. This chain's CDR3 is CASSQASREREETQYF. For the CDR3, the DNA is TGTGCCAGCAGCCAAGCGTCGCGGGAGAGGGAAGAGACCCAGTACTTC.

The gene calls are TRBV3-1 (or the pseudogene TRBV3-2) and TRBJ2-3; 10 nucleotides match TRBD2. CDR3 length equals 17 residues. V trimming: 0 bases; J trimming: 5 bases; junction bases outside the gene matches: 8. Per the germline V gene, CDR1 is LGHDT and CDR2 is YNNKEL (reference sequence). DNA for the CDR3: TGTGCCAGCAGCCAAGAAACCAACCTAGCGGGAGTAGATACGCAGTATTTT. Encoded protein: CASSQETNLAGVDTQYF.

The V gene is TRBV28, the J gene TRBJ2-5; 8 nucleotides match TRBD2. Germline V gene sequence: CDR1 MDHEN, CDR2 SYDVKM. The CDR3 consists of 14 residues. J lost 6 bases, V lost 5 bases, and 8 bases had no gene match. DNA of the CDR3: TGTGCCAGCAGTCCCCCCGGCGGGAGGAAGACCCAGTACTTC. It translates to CASSPPGGRKTQYF.

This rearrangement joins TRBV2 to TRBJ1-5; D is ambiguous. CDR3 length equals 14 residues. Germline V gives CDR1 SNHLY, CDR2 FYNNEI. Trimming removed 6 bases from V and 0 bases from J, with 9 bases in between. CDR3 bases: TGTGCCAGCAGCTACTTTAATAGCAATCAGCCCCAGCATTTT. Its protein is CASSYFNSNQPQHF.

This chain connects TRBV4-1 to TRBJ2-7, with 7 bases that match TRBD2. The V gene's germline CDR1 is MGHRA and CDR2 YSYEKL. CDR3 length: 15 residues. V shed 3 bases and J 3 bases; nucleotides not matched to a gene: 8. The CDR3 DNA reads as TGCGCCAGCAGCCATTGGACTAGTCGTGGCTACGAGCAGTACTTC. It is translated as CASSHWTSRGYEQYF.

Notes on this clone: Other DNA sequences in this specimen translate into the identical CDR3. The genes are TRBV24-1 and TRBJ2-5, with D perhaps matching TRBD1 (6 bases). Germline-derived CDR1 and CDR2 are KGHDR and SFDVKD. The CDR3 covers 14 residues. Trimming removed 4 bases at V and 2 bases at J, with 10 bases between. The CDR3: CATSDRTVQETQYF. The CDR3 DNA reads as TGTGCCACCAGTGACCGGACAGTACAAGAGACCCAGTACTTC.

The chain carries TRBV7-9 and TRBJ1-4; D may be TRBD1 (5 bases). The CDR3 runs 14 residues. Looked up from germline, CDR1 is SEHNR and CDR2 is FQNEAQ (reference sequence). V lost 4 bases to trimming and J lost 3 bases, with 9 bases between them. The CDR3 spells CASSWGGANEKLFF. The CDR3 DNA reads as TGTGCCAGCAGCTGGGGGGGAGCTAATGAAAAACTGTTTTTT.

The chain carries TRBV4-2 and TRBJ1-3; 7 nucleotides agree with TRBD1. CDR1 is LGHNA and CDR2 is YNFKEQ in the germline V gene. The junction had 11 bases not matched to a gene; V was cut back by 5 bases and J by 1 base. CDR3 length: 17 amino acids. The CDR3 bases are TGTGCCAGCAGCGATAAAACGGACAGGATTTCTGGAAACACCATATATTTT. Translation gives CASSDKTDRISGNTIYF.

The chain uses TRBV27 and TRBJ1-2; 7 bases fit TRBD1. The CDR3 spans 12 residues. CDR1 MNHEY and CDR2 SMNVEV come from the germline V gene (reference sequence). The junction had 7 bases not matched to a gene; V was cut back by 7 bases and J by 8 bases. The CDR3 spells CASTSVGGGYTF. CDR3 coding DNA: TGTGCCAGCACTTCTGTAGGGGGCGGCTACACCTTC.

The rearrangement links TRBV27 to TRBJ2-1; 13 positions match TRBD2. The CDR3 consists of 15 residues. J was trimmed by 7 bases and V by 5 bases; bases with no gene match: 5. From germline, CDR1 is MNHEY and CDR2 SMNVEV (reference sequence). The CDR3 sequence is CASSGGTSGNNEQFF. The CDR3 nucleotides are TGTGCCAGCAGTGGCGGGACTAGCGGGAATAATGAGCAGTTCTTC.

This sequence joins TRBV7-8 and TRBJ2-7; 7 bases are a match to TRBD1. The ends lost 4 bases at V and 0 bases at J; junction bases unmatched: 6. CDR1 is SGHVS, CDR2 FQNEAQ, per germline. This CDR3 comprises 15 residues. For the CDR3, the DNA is TGTGCCAGCAGCTCCCAGACAGGGAGCTCCTACGAGCAGTACTTC. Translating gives CASSSQTGSSYEQYF.

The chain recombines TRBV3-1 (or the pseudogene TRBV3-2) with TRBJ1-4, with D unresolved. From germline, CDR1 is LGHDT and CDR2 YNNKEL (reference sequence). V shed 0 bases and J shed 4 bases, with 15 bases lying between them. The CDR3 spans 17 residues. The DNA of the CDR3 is TGTGCCAGCAGCCAAGAAGGAGGTCCGGGATTTAATGAAAAACTGTTTTTT. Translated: CASSQEGGPGFNEKLFF.

The CDR3 DNA follows: TGTGCCAGCAGCTTTGGATTAGCGGCTGAAGCTTTCTTT. This gives the protein CASSFGLAAEAFF. V usage is TRBV5-5 and J usage is TRBJ1-1, with D unresolved. Germline V gene lookup returns CDR1 SGHKS and CDR2 YYEKEE (reference sequence). V was clipped by 2 bases and J by 6 bases, with 11 bases between them. The CDR3 spans 13 residues.

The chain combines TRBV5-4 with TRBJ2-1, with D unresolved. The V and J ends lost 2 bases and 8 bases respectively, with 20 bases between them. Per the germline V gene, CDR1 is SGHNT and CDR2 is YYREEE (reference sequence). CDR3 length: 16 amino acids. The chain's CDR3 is CASSFFKTQRSDEQFF. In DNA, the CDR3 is TGTGCCAGCAGCTTCTTTAAGACCCAACGGAGCGATGAGCAGTTCTTC.

CDR3: CASSLSQGQETQYF. The CDR3 DNA reads as TGTGCCAGCAGTTTAAGCCAGGGTCAAGAGACCCAGTACTTC. The chain uses TRBV28 and TRBJ2-5; maybe TRBD1 (5 bases). Germline-derived CDR1 and CDR2 are MDHEN and SYDVKM. Trimming left V 2 bases short and J 2 bases short, with 9 bases between. The CDR3 totals 14 residues.

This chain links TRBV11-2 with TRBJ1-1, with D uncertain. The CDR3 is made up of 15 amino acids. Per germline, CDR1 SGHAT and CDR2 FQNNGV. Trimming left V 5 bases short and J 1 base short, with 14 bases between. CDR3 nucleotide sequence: TGTGCCAGCAGCCGCGCTAGGAGAGCGAACACTGAAGCTTTCTTT. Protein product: CASSRARRANTEAFF.

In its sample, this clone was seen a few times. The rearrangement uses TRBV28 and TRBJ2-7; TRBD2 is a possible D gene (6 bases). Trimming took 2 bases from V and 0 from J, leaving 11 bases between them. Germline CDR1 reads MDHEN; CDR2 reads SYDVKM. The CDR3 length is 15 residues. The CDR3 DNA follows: TGTGCCAGCAGTTTAGGGACTTTGAGCTCCTACGAGCAGTACTTC. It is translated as CASSLGTLSSYEQYF.

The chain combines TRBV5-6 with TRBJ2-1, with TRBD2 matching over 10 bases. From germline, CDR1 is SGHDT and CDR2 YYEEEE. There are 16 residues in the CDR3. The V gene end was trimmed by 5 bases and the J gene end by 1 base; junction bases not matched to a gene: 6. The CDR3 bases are TGTGCCAGCAGACCGAGCGGGAGGGGATCCTACAATGAGCAGTTCTTC. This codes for CASRPSGRGSYNEQFF.

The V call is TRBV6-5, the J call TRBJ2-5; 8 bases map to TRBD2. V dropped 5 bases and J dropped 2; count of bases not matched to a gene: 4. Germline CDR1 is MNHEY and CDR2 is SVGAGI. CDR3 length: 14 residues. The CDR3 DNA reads TGTGCCAGCAGTATACTAGCGGCACAAGAGACCCAGTACTTC. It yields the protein CASSILAAQETQYF.

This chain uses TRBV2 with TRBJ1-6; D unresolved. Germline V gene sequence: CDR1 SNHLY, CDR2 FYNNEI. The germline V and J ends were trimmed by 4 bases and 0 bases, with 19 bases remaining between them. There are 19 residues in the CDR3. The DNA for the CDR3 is TGTGCCAGCAGTGGATCGTCGTACCAGGCGAGCTCCTATAATTCACCCCTCCACTTT. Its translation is CASSGSSYQASSYNSPLHF.